The 20 T cell receptor beta chains below come from one sample, sequenced in a study of control samples from healthy donors and cancer patients. The protocol was immunoSEQ multiplex PCR, while the TCRdb copy is restricted to in-frame clones and leaves out a portion. The data hold about 97,000 clones, with around 89% observed a single time. Material: blood. Receptors originate from a man in his thirties or forties in good health.

This chain uses TRBV7-2 with TRBJ2-2; D uncertain. The CDR3 has 13 residues. Trimming removed 1 base at V and 5 bases at J, with 5 bases between. In germline, CDR1 is SGHTA, CDR2 FQGNSA. The CDR3 spells CASSLDRTGELFF. Written as DNA, the CDR3 is TGTGCCAGCAGCTTAGATAGGACCGGGGAGCTGTTTTTT.

This chain links TRBV5-1 with TRBJ2-2; D uncertain. Trimming removed 7 bases at V and 6 bases at J, with 16 bases between. The CDR3 is made up of 14 amino acids. Germline lookup yields CDR1 SGHRS and CDR2 YFSETQ. CDR3: CASLTLIKAGELFF. The CDR3, as DNA: TGCGCCAGCCTGACCCTTATCAAAGCCGGGGAGCTGTTTTTT.

This clone has just a few counts. The chain employs TRBV5-4 and TRBJ2-7; 12 bases are a match to TRBD2. V gave up 4 bases and J gave up 6 bases; unmatched junction bases: 5. Germline V gene sequence: CDR1 SGHNT, CDR2 YYREEE (reference sequence). This CDR3 has 14 amino acids. CDR3 region: CASSPTSGSFEQYF. The CDR3 DNA reads TGTGCCAGCAGCCCGACTAGCGGGAGTTTCGAGCAGTACTTC. The full variable domain, rest sourced from reference TRBV5-4 and TRBJ2-7, is ETGVTQSPTHLIKTRGQQVTLRCSSQSGHNTVSWYQQALGQGPQFIFQYYREEENGRGNFPPRFSGLQFPNYSSELNVNALELDDSALYLCASSPTSGSFEQYFGPGTRLTVT.

This chain joins TRBV27 and TRBJ2-1; 7 nucleotides agree with TRBD2. Trimming took 3 bases from V and 12 from J; bases not matched to a gene: 2. CDR1 is MNHEY and CDR2 is SMNVEV in the germline V gene (reference sequence). CDR3 length equals 11 residues. CDR3 nucleotides: TGTGCCAGCAGTTTCGGGGGGACGCAGTTCTTC. Translation gives CASSFGGTQFF.

This clone occurred once. The rearrangement joins TRBV6-1 to TRBJ2-7; 8 bases align to TRBD2. This CDR3 is built from 17 residues. Germline V gene data show CDR1 as MNHNS and CDR2 as SASEGT. V lost 4 bases and J lost 0; bases outside the gene matches: 11. CDR3 bases: TGTGCCAGCAGTGTGACCACGGGGGGGGTAATCTCCTACGAGCAGTACTTC. Translating gives CASSVTTGGVISYEQYF.

The chain is built from TRBV11-2 and TRBJ1-2; D is possibly TRBD1 (6 bases). The CDR3 loop spans 16 amino acids. V shed 5 bases and J shed 0 bases, with 16 bases lying between them. CDR1 is SGHAT, CDR2 FQNNGV, per germline. As DNA, the CDR3 is TGTGCCAGCAGCCGCGGCGGGGGGGGCGCTAACTATGGCTACACCTTC. The encoded protein is CASSRGGGGANYGYTF.

The chain combines TRBV7-9 with TRBJ2-1, with D possibly being TRBD1 (6 bases). The CDR3 loop spans 16 amino acids. CDR1 is SEHNR, CDR2 FQNEAQ, per germline (reference sequence). V lost 8 bases and J lost 4, with 21 bases in between. The CDR3 DNA is TGTGCCAGCGGCGGGCCCGACAGGAAGGGGTACAATGAGCAGTTCTTC. Residues: CASGGPDRKGYNEQFF.

The chain recombines TRBV18 with TRBJ2-1; D might be TRBD2 (6 bases). The CDR3 covers 15 residues. CDR1 is KGHSH, CDR2 LQKENI, per germline. V lost 5 bases, J lost 0 bases, and 11 bases lay in between. The CDR3 sequence is CASSTGASSYNEQFF. CDR3 coding DNA: TGTGCCAGCTCAACGGGAGCCTCCTCCTACAATGAGCAGTTCTTC.

The chain couples TRBV5-5 to TRBJ1-4; D not resolved. CDR3 length: 14 residues. Trimming shortened V by 1 base and J by 5 bases, and 9 bases separated the two germline ends. In germline, CDR1 is SGHKS, CDR2 YYEKEE (reference sequence). As DNA, the CDR3 is TGTGCCAGCAGCTTGCGGTCCGACAATGAAAAACTGTTTTTT. Translation: CASSLRSDNEKLFF.

The rearrangement links TRBV21-1 to TRBJ1-5; the DNA was not compared with TRBD1, the D call given in the table. TRBV21-1 is classified as a pseudogene. This CDR3 contains 15 residues. The CDR3 region is CASSRCTQWDQPQHF. CDR3 nucleotides: TGTGCCAGCAGCAGATGTACACAGTGGGATCAGCCCCAGCATTTT.

CDR3 region: CASSLVLDRKNLDSPLHF. CDR3 nucleotide sequence: TGTGCCAGCAGCTTAGTTTTGGACAGAAAAAACTTGGATTCACCCCTCCACTTT. The chain has TRBV7-4 and TRBJ1-6; maybe TRBD1 (6 bases). Germline V gene data show CDR1 as SGHVT and CDR2 as SQSDAQ. The V end was cut by 1 base, the J end by 8 bases, with 21 bases between. The CDR3 contains 18 residues.

The chain combines TRBV11-3 with TRBJ2-2, with D maybe TRBD1 (6 bases). Germline V gives CDR1 SGHNT, CDR2 YENEEA. Trimming stripped 3 bases from V and 9 bases from J, with 14 bases between. This CDR3 comprises 14 residues. The CDR3 nucleotides read TGTGCCAGCAGCTTTCAACAGGGCGACCGGGAGCTGTTTTTT. Its translation is CASSFQQGDRELFF.

The chain uses TRBV19 and TRBJ1-6; D is uncertain. Per the germline V gene, CDR1 is LNHDA and CDR2 is SQIVND (reference sequence). V shed 5 bases and J shed 0 bases, with 5 bases lying between them. The length of the CDR3 is 14 residues. This CDR3 reads CASSPSSYNSPLHF. DNA for the CDR3: TGTGCCAGTAGTCCGAGCTCCTATAATTCACCCCTCCACTTT.

V usage is TRBV28 and J usage is TRBJ2-3; perhaps TRBD1 as D (5 bases). In germline, CDR1 is MDHEN, CDR2 SYDVKM. The germline V and J ends were trimmed by 2 bases and 0 bases, with 21 bases remaining between them. The CDR3 is 19 amino acids. CDR3 in amino acids: CASSLAGTAGLFSTDTQYF. In DNA, the CDR3 is TGTGCCAGCAGTTTAGCAGGCACCGCAGGGCTATTTAGCACAGATACGCAGTATTTT.

The J gene is TRBJ2-1, the V gene TRBV6-5; D is perhaps TRBD1 or TRBD2 (5 bases each). Per germline, CDR1 MNHEY and CDR2 SVGAGI. The ends were cut back, 7 bases at V and 4 bases at J, with 11 bases in the middle. The CDR3 is made up of 13 amino acids. The CDR3 nucleotides are TGTGCCAGCACGAGGGACGGATACAATGAGCAGTTCTTC. This translates into CASTRDGYNEQFF.

The rearrangement uses TRBV7-8 and TRBJ1-1, with D uncertain. The length of the CDR3 is 14 residues. V gave up 5 bases and J gave up 1 base, with 11 bases separating them. In germline, CDR1 is SGHVS, CDR2 FQNEAQ. The CDR3 reads CASSAQIKNTEAFF. The CDR3 nucleotides are TGTGCCAGCAGCGCCCAGATTAAGAACACTGAAGCTTTCTTT.

The chain combines TRBV7-8 with TRBJ1-6, with 7 bases matching TRBD1. The CDR3 is made up of 15 amino acids. CDR1 SGHVS and CDR2 FQNEAQ come from the germline V gene. Unmatched junction bases numbered 10, after V lost 4 bases and J lost 10 bases. CDR3 nucleotides: TGTGCCAGCAGCTCGTACCGGGACAGCCAATCACCCCTCCACTTT. Its translation: CASSSYRDSQSPLHF.

The CDR3 protein is CASRTTDNYGYTF. As DNA, the CDR3 is TGTGCCAGTAGAACGACAGATAACTATGGCTACACCTTC. The J gene is TRBJ1-2, the V gene TRBV19; possible D gene TRBD1, 5 bases. The V gene lost 6 bases and the J gene lost 1 base, with 9 bases spanning the gap. CDR3 length: 13 residues. Germline V gene lookup returns CDR1 LNHDA and CDR2 SQIVND (reference sequence).

The genes are TRBV5-4 and TRBJ2-2; TRBD2 matches at 10 bases. Germline V gene lookup returns CDR1 SGHNT and CDR2 YYREEE (reference sequence). V lost 4 bases and J lost 5; bases outside the gene matches: 8. The CDR3 contains 16 residues. CDR3 residues: CASSPTGTSVTGELFF. DNA of the CDR3: TGTGCCAGCAGCCCGACCGGGACTAGCGTTACCGGGGAGCTGTTTTTT.

CDR3 nucleotides: TGTGCCAGCAGCTTATCCGGACCTTGGGGGAACGAGCAGTACTTC. Translating it yields CASSLSGPWGNEQYF. V gene TRBV7-2 combines with J gene TRBJ2-7; D is possibly TRBD1 or TRBD2 (5 bases each). The CDR3 is 15 residues long. Germline lookup yields CDR1 SGHTA and CDR2 FQGNSA. The V end was cut by 2 bases, the J end by 5 bases, with 16 bases between.